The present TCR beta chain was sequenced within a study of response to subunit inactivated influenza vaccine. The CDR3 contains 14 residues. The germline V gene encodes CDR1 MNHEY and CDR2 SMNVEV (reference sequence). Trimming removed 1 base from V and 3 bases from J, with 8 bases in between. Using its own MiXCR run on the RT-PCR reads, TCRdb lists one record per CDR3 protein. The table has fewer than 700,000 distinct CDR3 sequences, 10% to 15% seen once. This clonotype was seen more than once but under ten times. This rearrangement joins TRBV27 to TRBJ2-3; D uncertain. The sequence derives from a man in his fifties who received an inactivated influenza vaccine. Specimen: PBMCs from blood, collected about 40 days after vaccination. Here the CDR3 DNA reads TGTGCCAGCAGTTTATTAAGACGAACAGATACGCAGTATTTT. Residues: CASSLLRRTDTQYF.